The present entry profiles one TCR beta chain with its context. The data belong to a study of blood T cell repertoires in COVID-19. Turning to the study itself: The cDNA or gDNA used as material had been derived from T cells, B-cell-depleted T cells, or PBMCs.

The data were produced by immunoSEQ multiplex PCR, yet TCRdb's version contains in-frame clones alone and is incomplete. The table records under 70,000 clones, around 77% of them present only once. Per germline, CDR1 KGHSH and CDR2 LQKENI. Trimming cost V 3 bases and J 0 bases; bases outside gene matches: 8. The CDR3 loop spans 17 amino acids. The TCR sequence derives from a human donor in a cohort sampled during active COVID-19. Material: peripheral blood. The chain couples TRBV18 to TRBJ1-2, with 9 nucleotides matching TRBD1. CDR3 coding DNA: TGTGCCAGCTCACCTGGACAGGGGCAATACGCTAACTATGGCTACACCTTC. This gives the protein CASSPGQGQYANYGYTF.